This TCR beta chain was obtained from a study of T cell repertoires in cytomegalovirus infection. Study background: Indications came from public TCR beta signatures; they pointed to CMV infection and to a matching HLA type. Findings of the study overall: Identification of carriers of CMV plus the relevant HLA was performed using cumulative public TCR beta family frequency. Dominant in the ex vivo response were TCR beta clonotypes restricted by HLA-C and specific for CMV.

Of note for this clonotype: Its antigen is unknown.

TCRdb passed the reads through MiXCR, listing each CDR3 protein once. This table has roughly 280,000 distinct CDR3 sequences, approximately 9% appearing once. CDR3 length: 15 residues. Trimming removed 6 bases from V and 4 bases from J; junction bases left unmatched: 7. Germline V lookup: CDR1 MDHEN, CDR2 SYDVKM. The sequencing input was PBMCs. This receptor was taken from a human donor in good health (CMV status not recorded). Some clones in this sample may be carry-over from other donors' samples. The V call is TRBV28, the J call TRBJ1-4; 8 nucleotides match TRBD1. CDR3 region: CASSSPQGGNEKLFF. The CDR3 bases are TGTGCCAGCAGCAGCCCACAGGGGGGTAATGAAAAACTGTTTTTT. Full variable domain (missing parts from reference TRBV28 and TRBJ1-4): DVKVTQSSRYLVKRTGEKVFLECVQDMDHENMFWYRQDPGLGLRLIYFSYDVKMKEKGDIPEGYSVSREKKERFSLILESASTNQTSMYLCASSSPQGGNEKLFFGSGTQLSVL.